The 24 T cell receptor beta chains given below trace back to one sample, sequenced in a study of shared clonotypes between healthy human individuals (dated by TCRdb to about 2020). Library generation was performed with the immunoSEQ multiplex PCR assay. The clones in this table, taken by TCRdb from immuneACCESS, are in-frame only. Not every clone is retained; where verified, under half of the shortfall comes from an unresolved V gene, and the cause of the rest is unknown. Here the sample has about 980,000 clones; 70% to 85% occur a single time. Of the sample, about 1.5% falls within the top ten clones. Sequencing was performed on memory CD4+ T cells sorted from blood. The cell subset or site label of this sample denotes: CD45RA-negative fraction. These receptors all stem from a man aged 18 to 35 in good health.

This clone was detected a few times. V gene TRBV6-5 combines with J gene TRBJ1-6, with D maybe TRBD1 (6 bases). Germline-derived CDR1 and CDR2 are MNHEY and SVGAGI. The CDR3 runs 16 residues. Trimming took off 0 bases at V and 8 bases at J, with 14 bases between the two ends. The CDR3 region has the DNA TGTGCCAGCAGTTACTCGAGTGGGGGCACGGATTCACCCCTCCACTTT. This gives the protein CASSYSSGGTDSPLHF.

The V call is TRBV5-1, the J call TRBJ1-5; TRBD1 is a possible D gene (5 bases). CDR3 length: 14 residues. Germline lookup yields CDR1 SGHRS and CDR2 YFSETQ. Deletions cut 0 bases from V and 7 bases from J, with 11 bases between. In DNA form, the CDR3 reads TGCGCCAGCAGCTTGGATGGGGGTGGCCAGCCCCAGCATTTT. It codes for CASSLDGGGQPQHF.

The chain is built from TRBV6-6 and TRBJ1-5; D gene unclear. Germline CDR1 MNHNY, CDR2 SVGAGI (reference sequence). This CDR3 is built from 15 residues. V lost 5 bases to trimming and J lost 4 bases, with 15 bases between them. CDR3 in DNA: TGTGCCAGCAGTCCCTCTGGGCGGACGAATCAGCCCCAGCATTTT. Its translation: CASSPSGRTNQPQHF.

The V call is TRBV5-1, the J call TRBJ1-6; D is unclear. Germline-derived CDR1 and CDR2 are SGHRS and YFSETQ. The CDR3 sequence is 14 residues long. Trimming shortened V by 0 bases and J by 7 bases, and 8 bases separated the two germline ends. DNA of the CDR3: TGCGCCAGCAGCTTGGTCGCAGTCAATTCACCCCTCCACTTT. It specifies CASSLVAVNSPLHF.

The gene calls are TRBV28 and TRBJ1-2; 12 bases are shared with TRBD1. Trimming took 6 bases from V and 1 from J; bases not matched to a gene: 9. Germline assignment: CDR1 MDHEN and CDR2 SYDVKM. This CDR3 contains 17 residues. The CDR3 DNA reads as TGTGCCAGCAGGTCGGGACAGGGGGCGATTTTTAACTATGGCTACACCTTC. Translated: CASRSGQGAIFNYGYTF.

This clone was counted only a few times. The rearrangement uses TRBV9 and TRBJ1-2; D gene unclear. The CDR3 is 14 amino acids. The V end was cut by 4 bases, the J end by 7 bases, with 17 bases between. Germline CDR1 reads SGDLS; CDR2 reads YYNGEE. CDR3 loop: CASSPQVGEGGYTF. The CDR3 DNA reads as TGTGCCAGCAGCCCCCAGGTTGGGGAGGGTGGCTACACCTTC.

The chain combines TRBV5-4 with TRBJ2-7; 12 nucleotides line up with TRBD1. V shed 4 bases, J shed 7 bases, and the junction held 9 bases outside the gene matches. This CDR3 region has 15 residues. Germline CDR1 reads SGHNT; CDR2 reads YYREEE (reference sequence). CDR3 DNA sequence: TGTGCCAGCAGCATCCCGGGACAGGGGGCGGGGGAGCAGTACTTC. Encoded protein: CASSIPGQGAGEQYF.

The chain has TRBV7-2 and TRBJ1-4; 7 nucleotides match TRBD1. Germline CDR1 is SGHTA and CDR2 is FQGNSA. CDR3 length: 16 amino acids. V lost 1 base and J lost 3; bases outside the gene matches: 5. The CDR3: CASSLGGGTANEKLFF. CDR3 coding DNA: TGTGCCAGCAGCTTAGGAGGCGGGACAGCTAATGAAAAACTGTTTTTT.

This clone was counted a few times. The chain combines TRBV19 with TRBJ1-5, with D unclear. CDR1 is LNHDA, CDR2 SQIVND, per germline (reference sequence). V lost 3 bases, J lost 0 bases, and 9 bases lay in between. The CDR3 extends over 15 amino acids. This CDR3 reads CASSMSHYSNQPQHF. Here the CDR3 DNA reads TGTGCCAGTAGTATGAGTCACTATAGCAATCAGCCCCAGCATTTT.

The chain combines TRBV11-2 with TRBJ2-5; D ambiguous. The CDR3 is 15 amino acids. With 0 bases removed from V and 3 bases from J, the gap between germline ends came to 11 bases. The germline V gene encodes CDR1 SGHAT and CDR2 FQNNGV. CDR3 in DNA: TGTGCCAGCAGCTTAGAAGGGCAGAAAAAAGAGACCCAGTACTTC. Protein sequence: CASSLEGQKKETQYF. Full variable domain (remainder filled in from reference TRBV11-2 and TRBJ2-5): EAGVAQSPRYKIIEKRQSVAFWCNPISGHATLYWYQQILGQGPKLLIQFQNNGVVDDSQLPKDRFSAERLKGVDSTLKIQPAKLEDSAVYLCASSLEGQKKETQYFGPGTRLLVL.

The V gene is TRBV28, the J gene TRBJ2-1, with D perhaps TRBD2 (5 bases). Germline V lookup: CDR1 MDHEN, CDR2 SYDVKM. The CDR3 is 15 amino acids. Trimming stripped 5 bases from V and 3 bases from J, with 14 bases between. In nucleotides, the CDR3 is TGTGCCAGCAGTCCCCCCCTAGCCCGCTACAATGAGCAGTTCTTC. It translates to CASSPPLARYNEQFF.

This sequence joins TRBV27 and TRBJ1-3; 9 bases line up with TRBD1. Germline trimming cut 5 bases from V and 0 bases from J; bases unmatched to any gene: 8. CDR3 length: 17 amino acids. From germline, CDR1 is MNHEY and CDR2 SMNVEV (reference sequence). The CDR3 DNA is TGTGCCAGCAGTAAATTGGACAGGGGACTCTCTGGAAACACCATATATTTT. It specifies CASSKLDRGLSGNTIYF.

V usage is TRBV11-2 and J usage is TRBJ2-1, with D tentatively TRBD2 (6 bases). V lost 7 bases to trimming and J lost 6 bases, with 19 bases between them. This CDR3 comprises 15 residues. Germline V gives CDR1 SGHAT, CDR2 FQNNGV. CDR3 sequence reads: CASIASSVVGNEQFF. As DNA, the CDR3 is TGTGCCAGCATCGCCTCTAGCGTTGTCGGCAATGAGCAGTTCTTC.

The chain has TRBV11-2 and TRBJ2-3; TRBD1 aligns across 9 bases. V shed 6 bases and J 2 bases; nucleotides not matched to a gene: 6. This CDR3 region has 15 residues. Germline CDR1 and CDR2: SGHAT and FQNNGV. This chain's CDR3 is CASSTGTGITDTQYF. CDR3 DNA sequence: TGTGCCAGCAGTACCGGGACAGGGATCACAGATACGCAGTATTTT.

As concerns this clone: With a much larger clone just one base away, this may be a read error. This sample includes further DNA sequences coding for the same CDR3. The chain uses TRBV19 and TRBJ2-7; 10 bases are a match to TRBD1. The germline V gene encodes CDR1 LNHDA and CDR2 SQIVND (reference sequence). The CDR3 is 15 amino acids. V shed 3 bases and J 2 bases; nucleotides not matched to a gene: 4. The CDR3 is CASSIGGQGAYEQYF. The DNA for the CDR3 is TGTGCCAGTAGTATCGGCGGACAGGGGGCCTACGAGCAGTACTTC.

The chain has TRBV19 and TRBJ2-3; D gene uncertain. Germline lookup yields CDR1 LNHDA and CDR2 SQIVND (reference sequence). The CDR3 spans 14 residues. V was clipped by 3 bases and J by 4 bases, with 11 bases between them. The CDR3 sequence: CASSMGFVSDTQYF. In DNA, the CDR3 is TGTGCCAGTAGTATGGGGTTCGTCTCAGATACGCAGTATTTT.

The chain combines TRBV29-1 with TRBJ1-2; the match to TRBD1 covers 7 bases. The CDR3 runs 13 residues. Trimming cost V 7 bases and J 5 bases; bases outside gene matches: 10. CDR1 and CDR2 from the germline V gene are SQVTM and ANQGSEA. The CDR3 sequence is CSAETGAEYGYTF. CDR3 DNA sequence: TGCAGCGCGGAAACAGGGGCCGAGTATGGCTACACCTTC.

The rearrangement joins TRBV30 to TRBJ2-2, with D possibly matching TRBD2 (5 bases). The V and J ends lost 2 bases and 7 bases respectively, with 14 bases between them. CDR3 length: 14 amino acids. Germline CDR1 and CDR2: GTSNPN and SVGIG (reference sequence). The CDR3 spells CAWSRWEKGGELFF. In DNA, the CDR3 is TGTGCCTGGAGTAGGTGGGAGAAGGGCGGGGAGCTGTTTTTT.

V gene TRBV11-2 combines with J gene TRBJ2-7; 8 bases are shared with TRBD2. The J segment lost 6 bases and the V segment lost 8 bases, leaving 9 bases of the junction unmatched. CDR3 length: 13 residues. CDR1 is SGHAT and CDR2 is FQNNGV in the germline V gene. Here the CDR3 reads CASGPGRAVEQYF. CDR3 DNA sequence: TGTGCCAGCGGTCCCGGGAGGGCCGTCGAGCAGTACTTC.

This chain joins TRBV5-1 and TRBJ2-1, with D possibly TRBD2 on 5 matching bases. CDR3 length: 14 residues. Per the germline V gene, CDR1 is SGHRS and CDR2 is YFSETQ. V was shortened by 0 bases and J by 8 bases, with 12 bases between the two germline ends. The CDR3 loop is CASSLAEGVDEQFF. In DNA form, the CDR3 reads TGCGCCAGCAGCTTGGCCGAGGGTGTGGATGAGCAGTTCTTC.

CDR3 sequence (DNA): TGTGCCAGCAGTGAATTTAAGCTAGGAACAGATACGCAGTATTTT. This codes for CASSEFKLGTDTQYF. The chain carries TRBV6-1 and TRBJ2-3; the D is unclear. V lost 2 bases, J lost 3 bases, and 12 bases lay in between. The CDR3 is made up of 15 amino acids. Germline loops: CDR1 MNHNS, CDR2 SASEGT.

V is TRBV30 and J is TRBJ1-2, with D perhaps matching TRBD1 (5 bases). This CDR3 has 13 residues. Germline-derived CDR1 and CDR2 are GTSNPN and SVGIG (reference sequence). The V end lost 5 bases, the J end lost 6 bases, and 16 bases lay between the germline ends. CDR3 amino acids: CAWSGPRVDGYTF. The DNA of the CDR3 is TGTGCCTGGTCCGGCCCCAGGGTCGATGGCTACACCTTC.

The chain combines TRBV6-5 with TRBJ1-2; a weak D match, TRBD1 (5 bases). In germline, CDR1 is MNHEY, CDR2 SVGAGI. CDR3 length: 13 amino acids. V lost 6 bases, J lost 8 bases, and 16 bases lay in between. The CDR3 loop is CASSRASEGGYTF. CDR3 in DNA: TGTGCCAGCAGCCGGGCCTCCGAGGGGGGCTACACCTTC.

V gene TRBV5-5 combines with J gene TRBJ1-3; 10 nucleotides match TRBD1. This CDR3 has 15 residues. CDR1 is SGHKS, CDR2 YYEKEE, per germline (reference sequence). J gave up 2 bases and V 5 bases, and 4 bases lay outside the gene matches. The CDR3 region is CASRTGTGAGNTIYF. The CDR3 nucleotides read TGTGCCAGCAGGACCGGGACAGGGGCTGGAAACACCATATATTTT.